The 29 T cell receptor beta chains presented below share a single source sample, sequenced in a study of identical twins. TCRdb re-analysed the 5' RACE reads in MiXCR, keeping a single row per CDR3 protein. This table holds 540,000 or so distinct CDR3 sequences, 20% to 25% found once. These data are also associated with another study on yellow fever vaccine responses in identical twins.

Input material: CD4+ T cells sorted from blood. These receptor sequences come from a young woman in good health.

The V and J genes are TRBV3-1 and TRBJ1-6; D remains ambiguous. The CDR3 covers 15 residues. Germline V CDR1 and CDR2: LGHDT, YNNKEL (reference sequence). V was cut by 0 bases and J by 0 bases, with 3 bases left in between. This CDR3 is CASSQDGSYNSPLHF. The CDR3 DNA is TGTGCCAGCAGCCAAGACGGCTCCTATAATTCACCCCTCCACTTT.

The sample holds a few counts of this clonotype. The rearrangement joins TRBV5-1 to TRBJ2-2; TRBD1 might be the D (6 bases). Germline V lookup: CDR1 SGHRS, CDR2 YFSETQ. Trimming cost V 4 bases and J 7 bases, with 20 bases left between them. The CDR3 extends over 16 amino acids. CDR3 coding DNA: TGCGCCAGCAGCAAGTTGACCACAGGGCTGGACGGGGAGCTGTTTTTT. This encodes CASSKLTTGLDGELFF.

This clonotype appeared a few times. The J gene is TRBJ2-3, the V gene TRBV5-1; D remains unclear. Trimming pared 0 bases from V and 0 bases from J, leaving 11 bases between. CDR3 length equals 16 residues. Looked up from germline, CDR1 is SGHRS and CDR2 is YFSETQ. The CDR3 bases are TGCGCCAGCAGCTTGGCCACATCCTCTAGCACAGATACGCAGTATTTT. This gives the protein CASSLATSSSTDTQYF.

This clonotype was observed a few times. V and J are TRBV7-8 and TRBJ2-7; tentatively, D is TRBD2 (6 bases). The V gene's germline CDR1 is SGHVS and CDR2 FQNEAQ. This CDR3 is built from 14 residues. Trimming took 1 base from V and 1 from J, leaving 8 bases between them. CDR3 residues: CASSLVGGSYEQYV. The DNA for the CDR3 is TGTGCCAGCAGCTTAGTCGGAGGGTCCTACGAGCAGTACGTC.

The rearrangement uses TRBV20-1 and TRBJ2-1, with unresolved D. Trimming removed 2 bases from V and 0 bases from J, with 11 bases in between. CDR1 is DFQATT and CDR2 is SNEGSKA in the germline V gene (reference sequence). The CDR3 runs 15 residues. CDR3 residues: CSARKQTISYNEQFF. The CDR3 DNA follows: TGCAGTGCTAGAAAGCAGACGATCTCCTACAATGAGCAGTTCTTC.

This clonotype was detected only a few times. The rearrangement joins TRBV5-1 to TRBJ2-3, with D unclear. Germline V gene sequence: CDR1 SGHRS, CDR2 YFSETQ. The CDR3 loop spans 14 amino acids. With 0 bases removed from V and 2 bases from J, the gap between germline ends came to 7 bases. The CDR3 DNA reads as TGCGCCAGCAGCTTGGTGGCGATCACAGATACGCAGTATTTT. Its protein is CASSLVAITDTQYF.

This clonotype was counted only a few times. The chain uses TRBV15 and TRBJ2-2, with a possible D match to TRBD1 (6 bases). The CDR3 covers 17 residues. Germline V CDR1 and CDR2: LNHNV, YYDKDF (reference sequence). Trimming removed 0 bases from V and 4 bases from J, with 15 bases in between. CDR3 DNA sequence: TGTGCCACCAGCAGAGACCTCGCGGACAGACCCACCGGGGAGCTGTTTTTT. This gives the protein CATSRDLADRPTGELFF.

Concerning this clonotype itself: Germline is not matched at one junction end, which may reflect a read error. The CDR3 reads CASSYLLIRQIYTGGLFF. CDR3 DNA sequence: TGTGCCAGCAGTTACCTCTTAATTCGACAGATTTACACCGGGGGGCTGTTTTTT. This chain joins TRBV6-2 or TRBV6-3 and TRBJ2-2, with a possible D match to TRBD2 (6 bases). Germline lookup yields CDR1 MNHEY and CDR2 SVGEGT. The CDR3 is 18 amino acids.

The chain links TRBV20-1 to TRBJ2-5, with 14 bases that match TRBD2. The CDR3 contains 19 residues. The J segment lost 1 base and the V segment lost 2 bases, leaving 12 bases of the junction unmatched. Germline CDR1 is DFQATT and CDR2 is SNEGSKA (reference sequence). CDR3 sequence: CSARSNPTSGGAVQETQYF. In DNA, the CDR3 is TGCAGTGCTAGATCTAACCCGACTAGCGGGGGGGCTGTCCAAGAGACCCAGTACTTC.

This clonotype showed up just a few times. CDR3 in DNA: TGTGCCAGCACCGCGGGGCTCTACCCCTACGAGCAGTACTTC. Translated, it gives CASTAGLYPYEQYF. The chain joins TRBV12-3 or TRBV12-4 to TRBJ2-7, with a possible D match to TRBD2 (6 bases). There are 14 residues in the CDR3. V was pared by 7 bases and J by 2 bases, with 15 bases between.

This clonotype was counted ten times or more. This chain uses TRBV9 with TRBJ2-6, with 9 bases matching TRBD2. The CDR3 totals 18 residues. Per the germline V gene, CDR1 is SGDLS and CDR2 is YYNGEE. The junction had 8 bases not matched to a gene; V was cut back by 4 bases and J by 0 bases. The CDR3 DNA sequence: TGTGCCAGCAGCTCCAGACTAGCGGAGGCCTCTGGGGCCAACGTCCTGACTTTC. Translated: CASSSRLAEASGANVLTF.

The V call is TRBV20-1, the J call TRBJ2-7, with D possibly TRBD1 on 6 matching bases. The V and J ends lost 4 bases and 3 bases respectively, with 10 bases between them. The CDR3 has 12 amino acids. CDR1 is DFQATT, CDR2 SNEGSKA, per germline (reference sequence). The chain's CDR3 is CSATTGIYEQYV. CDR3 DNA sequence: TGCAGTGCTACCACAGGGATCTACGAGCAGTACGTC.

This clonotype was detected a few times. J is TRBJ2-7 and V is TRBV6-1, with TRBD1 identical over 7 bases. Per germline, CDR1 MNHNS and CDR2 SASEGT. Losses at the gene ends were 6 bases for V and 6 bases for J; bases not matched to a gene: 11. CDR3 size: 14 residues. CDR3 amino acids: CASRPTGFVGEQYF. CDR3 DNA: TGTGCCAGCAGACCGACAGGGTTTGTGGGCGAGCAGTACTTC.

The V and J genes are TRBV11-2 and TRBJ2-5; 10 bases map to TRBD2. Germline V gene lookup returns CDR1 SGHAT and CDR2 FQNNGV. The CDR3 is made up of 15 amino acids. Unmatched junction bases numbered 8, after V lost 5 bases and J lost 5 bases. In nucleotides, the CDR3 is TGTGCCAGCAGCCCATCTAGCGGGGGTGGGGAGACCCAGTACTTC. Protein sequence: CASSPSSGGGETQYF.

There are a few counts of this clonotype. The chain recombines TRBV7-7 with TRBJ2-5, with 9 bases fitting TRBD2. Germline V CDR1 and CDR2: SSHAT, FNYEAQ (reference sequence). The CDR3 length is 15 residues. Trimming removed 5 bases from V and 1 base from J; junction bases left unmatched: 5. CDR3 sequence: CASSPSGNLQETQYF. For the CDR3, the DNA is TGTGCCAGCAGCCCTAGCGGGAACCTCCAAGAGACCCAGTACTTC.

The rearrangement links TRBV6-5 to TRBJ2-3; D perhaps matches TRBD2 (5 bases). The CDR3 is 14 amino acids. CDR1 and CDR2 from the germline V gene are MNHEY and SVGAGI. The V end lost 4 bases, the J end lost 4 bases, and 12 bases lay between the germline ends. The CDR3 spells CASSWEFEADTQYF. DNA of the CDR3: TGTGCCAGCAGTTGGGAGTTTGAGGCAGATACGCAGTATTTT.

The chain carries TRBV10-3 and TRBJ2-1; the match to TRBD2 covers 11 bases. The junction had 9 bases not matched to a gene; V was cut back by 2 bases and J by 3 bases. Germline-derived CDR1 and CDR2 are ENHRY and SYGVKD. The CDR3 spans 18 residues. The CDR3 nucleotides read TGTGCCATCAGTGAGGGATCGGGACTAGCGGCCCTCTACAATGAGCAGTTCTTC. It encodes CAISEGSGLAALYNEQFF.

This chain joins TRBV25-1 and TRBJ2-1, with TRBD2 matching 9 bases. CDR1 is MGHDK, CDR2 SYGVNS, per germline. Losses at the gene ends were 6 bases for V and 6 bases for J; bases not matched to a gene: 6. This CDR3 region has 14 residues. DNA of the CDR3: TGTGCCAGCAGGGCTAGCGGGATTAGCAATGAGCAGTTCTTC. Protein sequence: CASRASGISNEQFF. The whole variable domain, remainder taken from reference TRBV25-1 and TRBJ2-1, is EADIYQTPRYLVIGTGKKITLECSQTMGHDKMYWYQQDPGMELHLIHYSYGVNSTEKGDLSSESTVSRIRTEHFPLTLESARPSHTSQYLCASRASGISNEQFFGPGTRLTVL.

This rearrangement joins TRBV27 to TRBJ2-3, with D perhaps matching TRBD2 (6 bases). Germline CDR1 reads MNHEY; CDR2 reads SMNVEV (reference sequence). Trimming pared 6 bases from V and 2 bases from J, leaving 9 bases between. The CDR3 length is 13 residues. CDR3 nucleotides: TGTGCCAGCAGGATAGCGGACACAGATACGCAGTATTTT. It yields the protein CASRIADTDTQYF.

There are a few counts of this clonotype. CDR3 in DNA: TGTGCCAGCAGTTGGGGACTAGCGGGACAGGAGACCCAGTACTTC. The encoded protein is CASSWGLAGQETQYF. The chain links TRBV11-2 to TRBJ2-5; 13 bases match TRBD2. The CDR3 is 15 amino acids. CDR1 is SGHAT and CDR2 is FQNNGV in the germline V gene. V shed 6 bases and J 5 bases; nucleotides not matched to a gene: 6.

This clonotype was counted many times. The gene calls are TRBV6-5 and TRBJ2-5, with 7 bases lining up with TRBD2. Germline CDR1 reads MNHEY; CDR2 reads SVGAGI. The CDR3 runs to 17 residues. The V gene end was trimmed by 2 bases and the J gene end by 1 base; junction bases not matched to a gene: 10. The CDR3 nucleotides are TGTGCCAGCAGTTACACCGAACCGGGACTATTCCAAGAGACCCAGTACTTC. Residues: CASSYTEPGLFQETQYF.

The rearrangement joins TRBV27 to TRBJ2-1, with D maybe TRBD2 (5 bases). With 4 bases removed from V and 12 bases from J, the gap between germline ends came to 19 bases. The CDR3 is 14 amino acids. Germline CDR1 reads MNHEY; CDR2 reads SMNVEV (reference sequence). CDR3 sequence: CASSSSRESLAQFF. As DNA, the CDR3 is TGTGCCAGCAGTTCCTCCCGGGAATCCTTAGCGCAGTTCTTC.

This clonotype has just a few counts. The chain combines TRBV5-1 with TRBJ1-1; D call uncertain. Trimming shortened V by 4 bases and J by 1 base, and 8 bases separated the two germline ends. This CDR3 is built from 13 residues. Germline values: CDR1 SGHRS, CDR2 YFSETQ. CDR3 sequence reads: CASSPWENTEAFF. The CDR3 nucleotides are TGCGCCAGCAGCCCCTGGGAGAACACTGAAGCTTTCTTT.

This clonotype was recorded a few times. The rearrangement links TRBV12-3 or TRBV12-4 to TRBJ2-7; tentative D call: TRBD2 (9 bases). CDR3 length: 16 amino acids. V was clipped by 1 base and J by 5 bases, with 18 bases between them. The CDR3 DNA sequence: TGTGCCAGCAGTTTAGGTCTAGCGGGACAGGACCACGAGCAGTACTTC. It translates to CASSLGLAGQDHEQYF.

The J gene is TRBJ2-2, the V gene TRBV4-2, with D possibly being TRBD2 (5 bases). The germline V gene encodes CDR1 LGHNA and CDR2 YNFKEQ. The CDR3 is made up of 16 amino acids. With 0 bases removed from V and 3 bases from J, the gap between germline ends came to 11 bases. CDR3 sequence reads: CASSQELVGYTGELFF. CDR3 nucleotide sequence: TGTGCCAGCAGCCAAGAACTAGTAGGGTACACCGGGGAGCTGTTTTTT.

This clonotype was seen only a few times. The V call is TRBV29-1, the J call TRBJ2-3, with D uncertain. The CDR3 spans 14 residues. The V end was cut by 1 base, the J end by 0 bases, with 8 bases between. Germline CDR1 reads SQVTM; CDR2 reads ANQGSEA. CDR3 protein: CSVEARGSTDTQYF. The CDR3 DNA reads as TGCAGCGTTGAAGCCCGCGGTAGCACAGATACGCAGTATTTT.

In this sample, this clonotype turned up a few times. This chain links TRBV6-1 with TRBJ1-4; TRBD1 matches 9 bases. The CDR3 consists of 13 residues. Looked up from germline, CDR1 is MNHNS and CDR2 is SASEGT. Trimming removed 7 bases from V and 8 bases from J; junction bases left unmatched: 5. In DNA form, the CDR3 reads TGTGCCAGCAAACAGGGGGCGGAGGAAAAACTGTTTTTT. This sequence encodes CASKQGAEEKLFF.

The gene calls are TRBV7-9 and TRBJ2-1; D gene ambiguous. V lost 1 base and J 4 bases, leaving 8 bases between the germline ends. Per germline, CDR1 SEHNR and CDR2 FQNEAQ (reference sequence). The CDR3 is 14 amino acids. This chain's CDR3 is CASSLEAEYNEQFF. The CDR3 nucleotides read TGTGCCAGCAGCTTAGAAGCAGAATACAATGAGCAGTTCTTC. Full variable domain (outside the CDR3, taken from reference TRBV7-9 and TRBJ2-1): DTGVSQNPRHKITKRGQNVTFRCDPISEHNRLYWYRQTLGQGPEFLTYFQNEAQLEKSRLLSDRFSAERPKGSFSTLEIQRTEQGDSAMYLCASSLEAEYNEQFFGPGTRLTVL.

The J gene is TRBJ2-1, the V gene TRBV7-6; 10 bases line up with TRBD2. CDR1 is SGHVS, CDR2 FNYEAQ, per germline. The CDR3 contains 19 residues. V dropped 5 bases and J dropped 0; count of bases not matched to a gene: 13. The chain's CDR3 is CASSKGASGGRFSYNEQFF. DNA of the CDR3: TGTGCCAGCAGCAAAGGGGCTAGCGGGGGCCGGTTCTCCTACAATGAGCAGTTCTTC.